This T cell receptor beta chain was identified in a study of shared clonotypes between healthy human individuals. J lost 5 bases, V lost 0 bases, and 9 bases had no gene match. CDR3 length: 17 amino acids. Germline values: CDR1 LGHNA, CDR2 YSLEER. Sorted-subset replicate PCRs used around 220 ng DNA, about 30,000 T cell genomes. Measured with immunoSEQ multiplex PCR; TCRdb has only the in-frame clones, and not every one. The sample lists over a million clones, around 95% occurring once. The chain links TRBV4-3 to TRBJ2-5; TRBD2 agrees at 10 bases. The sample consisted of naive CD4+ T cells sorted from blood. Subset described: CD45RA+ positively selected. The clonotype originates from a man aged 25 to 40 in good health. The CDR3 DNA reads TGCGCCAGCAGCCAAGATTCGGAGCGGGAGGGCCGGGAGACCCAGTACTTC. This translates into CASSQDSEREGRETQYF.